The clone carrying this T cell receptor beta chain was counted a few times. Its antigen is as yet unknown. V lost 7 bases to trimming and J lost 4 bases; unmatched junction nucleotides: 9. The CDR3 length is 15 residues. Germline CDR1 ENHRY, CDR2 SYGVKD. cDNA reverse transcribed from extracted RNA served as the sequencing template. Method: immunoSEQ multiplex PCR; TCRdb's copy keeps in-frame clones and lacks some. The sample holds about 74,000 clones, around 29% seen once. Indicated treatment: oral pan-JAK inhibitor, 5-10 mg twice daily. Punch biopsies of lesional scalp, plus peripheral blood, were taken from alopecia areata patients. These data belong to a study of CD8+ T cells in alopecia areata. Study information: Among treated patients, severity was scored by affected scalp area percentage. Findings and limits, study-wide: One nonresponder makes the tie between baseline CD8+ expansion and response uncertain. Affected scalp, especially in alopecia totalis/universalis, had a higher clonality than normal scalp did.

This rearrangement joins TRBV10-3 to TRBJ2-3, with 9 bases identical to TRBD2. The source was CD8+ T cells sorted from blood, collected at week 4, from a patient treated with tofacitinib. This receptor was identified in a human donor with alopecia areata. For the CDR3, the DNA is TGTGCCATCAATCCGCGGGAGGGTACGTCAGATACGCAGTATTTT. This sequence encodes CAINPREGTSDTQYF.